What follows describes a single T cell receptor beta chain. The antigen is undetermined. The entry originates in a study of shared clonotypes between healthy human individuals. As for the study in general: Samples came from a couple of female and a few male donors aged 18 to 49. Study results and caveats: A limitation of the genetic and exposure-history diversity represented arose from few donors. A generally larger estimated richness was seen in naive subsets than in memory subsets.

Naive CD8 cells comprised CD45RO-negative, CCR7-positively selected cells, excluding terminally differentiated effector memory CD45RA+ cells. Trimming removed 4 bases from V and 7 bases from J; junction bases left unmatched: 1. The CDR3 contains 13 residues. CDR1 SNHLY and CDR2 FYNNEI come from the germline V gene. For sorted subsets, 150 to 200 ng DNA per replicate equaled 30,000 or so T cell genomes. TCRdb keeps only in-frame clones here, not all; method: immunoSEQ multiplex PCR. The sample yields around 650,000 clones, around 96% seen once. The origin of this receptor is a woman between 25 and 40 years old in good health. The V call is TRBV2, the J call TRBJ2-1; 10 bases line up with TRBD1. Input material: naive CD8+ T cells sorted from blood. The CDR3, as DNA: TGTGCCAGCAGTGGGACAGGGGGAAATGAGCAGTTCTTC. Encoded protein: CASSGTGGNEQFF.